This T cell receptor beta chain was sequenced for a study of T cell repertoires in ileal Crohn's disease. Study-level points and caveats: Every patient over 26.8% clonality showed endoscopic recurrence.

The V gene's germline CDR1 is GTSNPN and CDR2 SVGIG (reference sequence). CDR3 size: 14 residues. Germline trimming cut 1 base from V and 4 bases from J; bases unmatched to any gene: 6. Assay used: immunoSEQ multiplex PCR; TCRdb lists only in-frame clones, some missing. Of over 25,000 clones listed, around four fifths are singletons. About this clone itself: Its antigen is unknown.

The chain has TRBV30 and TRBJ2-5; TRBD1 agrees at 7 bases. The TCR originated in an adult with Crohn's disease. Sequencing input: ileal tissue. In nucleotides, the CDR3 is TGTGCCTGGAGTGCGGACAGGCAGAGAGAGACCCAGTACTTC. Protein: CAWSADRQRETQYF.